This T cell receptor (beta chain) is drawn from a study of T cell responses to AZD1222 COVID-19 vaccine. Study-level results: With dominance at 160-218 and 743-854, vaccine-associated CD4 TCRs spanned spike.

The germline gives CDR1 MNHEY, CDR2 SMNVEV (reference sequence). CDR3 length: 14 amino acids. The ends were cut back, 7 bases at V and 2 bases at J, with 13 bases in the middle. In regard to this clone: What it binds is unknown.

Profiled with immunoSEQ multiplex PCR; TCRdb holds only in-frame clones, not every one. The sample holds roughly 150,000 clones; 90% to 95% are singletons and the top ten take roughly 1.2%. V gene TRBV27 combines with J gene TRBJ2-3, with D unclear. The clonotype comes from an adult who received the AZD1222 COVID-19 vaccine. Specimen: peripheral blood, collected 28 days after the second AZD1222 dose. The chain's CDR3 is CASMTRLNTDTQYF. The CDR3 nucleotides read TGTGCCAGCATGACCAGGCTCAACACAGATACGCAGTATTTT.